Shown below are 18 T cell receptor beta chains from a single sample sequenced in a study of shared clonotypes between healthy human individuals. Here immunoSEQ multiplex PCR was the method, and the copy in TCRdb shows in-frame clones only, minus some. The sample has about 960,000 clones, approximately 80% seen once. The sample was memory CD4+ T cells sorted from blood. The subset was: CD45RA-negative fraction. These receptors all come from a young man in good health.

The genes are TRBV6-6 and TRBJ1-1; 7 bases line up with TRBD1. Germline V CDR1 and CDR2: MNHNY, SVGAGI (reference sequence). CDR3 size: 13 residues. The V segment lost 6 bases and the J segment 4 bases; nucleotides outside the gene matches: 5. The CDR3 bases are TGTGCCAGCAGAATAGACAGGGCCACTGAAGCTTTCTTT. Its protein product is CASRIDRATEAFF.

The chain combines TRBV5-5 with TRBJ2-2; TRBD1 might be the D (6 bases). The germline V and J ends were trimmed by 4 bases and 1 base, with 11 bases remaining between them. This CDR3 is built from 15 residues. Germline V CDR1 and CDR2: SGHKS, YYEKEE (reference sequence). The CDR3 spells CASSPWTVNTGELFF. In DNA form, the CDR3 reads TGTGCCAGCAGCCCCTGGACAGTGAACACCGGGGAGCTGTTTTTT. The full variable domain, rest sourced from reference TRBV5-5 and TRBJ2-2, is DAGVTQSPTHLIKTRGQQVTLRCSPISGHKSVSWYQQVLGQGPQFIFQYYEKEERGRGNFPDRFSARQFPNYSSELNVNALLLGDSALYLCASSPWTVNTGELFFGEGSRLTVL.

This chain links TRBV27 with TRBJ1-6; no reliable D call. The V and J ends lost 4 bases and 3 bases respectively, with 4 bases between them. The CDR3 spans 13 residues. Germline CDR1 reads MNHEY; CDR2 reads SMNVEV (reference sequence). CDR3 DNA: TGTGCCAGCAGTTCTAACTATAATTCACCCCTCCACTTT. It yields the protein CASSSNYNSPLHF.

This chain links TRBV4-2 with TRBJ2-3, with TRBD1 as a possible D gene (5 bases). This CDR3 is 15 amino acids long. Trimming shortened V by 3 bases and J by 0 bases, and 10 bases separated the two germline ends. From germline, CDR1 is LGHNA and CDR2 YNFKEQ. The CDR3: CASSHDSASTDTQYF. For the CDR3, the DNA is TGTGCCAGCAGCCATGACAGTGCTAGCACAGATACGCAGTATTTT.

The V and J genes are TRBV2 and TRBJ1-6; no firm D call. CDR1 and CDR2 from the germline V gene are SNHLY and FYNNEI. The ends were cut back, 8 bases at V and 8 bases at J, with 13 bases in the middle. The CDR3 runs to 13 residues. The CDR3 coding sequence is TGTGCCAGCGGAGTCCGGGAAGATTCACCCCTCCACTTT. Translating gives CASGVREDSPLHF.

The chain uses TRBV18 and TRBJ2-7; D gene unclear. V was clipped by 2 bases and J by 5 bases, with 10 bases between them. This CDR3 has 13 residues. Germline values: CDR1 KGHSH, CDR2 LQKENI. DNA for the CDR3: TGTGCCAGCTCACCAGAGTTTGGCAACGAGCAGTACTTC. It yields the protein CASSPEFGNEQYF.

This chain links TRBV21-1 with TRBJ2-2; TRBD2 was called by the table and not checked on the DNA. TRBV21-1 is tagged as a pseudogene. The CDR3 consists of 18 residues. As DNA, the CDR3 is TGTGCCAGCATCCAGGTAGGAGAACTAGCGGTGAACACCGGGGAGCTGTTTTTT. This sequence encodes CASIQVGELAVNTGELFF.

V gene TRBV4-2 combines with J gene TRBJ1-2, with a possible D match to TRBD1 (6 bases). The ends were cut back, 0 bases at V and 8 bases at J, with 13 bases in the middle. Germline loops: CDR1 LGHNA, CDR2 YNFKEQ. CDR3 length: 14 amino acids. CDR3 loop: CASSQDLGGRGYTF. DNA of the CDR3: TGTGCCAGCAGCCAAGATTTGGGGGGCCGGGGCTACACCTTC.

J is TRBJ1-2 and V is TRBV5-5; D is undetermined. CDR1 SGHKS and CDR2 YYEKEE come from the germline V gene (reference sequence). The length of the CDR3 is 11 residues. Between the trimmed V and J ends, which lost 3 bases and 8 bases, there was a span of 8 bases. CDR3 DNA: TGTGCCAGCAGCTCGGACCTGGGCTACACCTTC. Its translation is CASSSDLGYTF.

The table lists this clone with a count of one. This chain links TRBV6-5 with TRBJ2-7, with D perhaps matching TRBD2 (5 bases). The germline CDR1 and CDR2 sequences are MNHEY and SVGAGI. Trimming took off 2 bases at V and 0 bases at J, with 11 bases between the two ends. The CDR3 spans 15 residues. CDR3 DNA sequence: TGTGCCAGCAGTTACGGAGGACTCCACTCCTACGAGCAGTACTTC. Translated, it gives CASSYGGLHSYEQYF.

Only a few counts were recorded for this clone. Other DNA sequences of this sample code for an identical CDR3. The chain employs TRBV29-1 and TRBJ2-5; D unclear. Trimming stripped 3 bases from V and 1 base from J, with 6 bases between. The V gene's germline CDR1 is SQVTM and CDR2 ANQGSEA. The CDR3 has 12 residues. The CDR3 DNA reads TGCAGCGTTGACAGAACCCAAGAGACCCAGTACTTC. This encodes CSVDRTQETQYF.

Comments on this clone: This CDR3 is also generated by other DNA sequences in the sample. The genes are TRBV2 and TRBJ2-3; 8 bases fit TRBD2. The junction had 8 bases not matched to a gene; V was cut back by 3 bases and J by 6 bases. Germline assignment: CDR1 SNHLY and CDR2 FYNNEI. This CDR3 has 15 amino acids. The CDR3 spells CASSEAGGRTDTQYF. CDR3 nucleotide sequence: TGTGCCAGCAGTGAGGCGGGGGGACGAACCGATACGCAGTATTTT. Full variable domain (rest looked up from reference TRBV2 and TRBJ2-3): EPEVTQTPSHQVTQMGQEVILRCVPISNHLYFYWYRQILGQKVEFLVSFYNNEISEKSEIFDDQFSVERPDGSNFTLKIRSTKLEDSAMYFCASSEAGGRTDTQYFGPGTRLTVL.

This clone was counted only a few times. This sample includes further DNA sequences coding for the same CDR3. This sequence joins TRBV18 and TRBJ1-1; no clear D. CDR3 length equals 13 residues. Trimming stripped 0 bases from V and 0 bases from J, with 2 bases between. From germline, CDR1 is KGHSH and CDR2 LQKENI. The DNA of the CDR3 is TGTGCCAGCTCACCACCCATGAACACTGAAGCTTTCTTT. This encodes CASSPPMNTEAFF.

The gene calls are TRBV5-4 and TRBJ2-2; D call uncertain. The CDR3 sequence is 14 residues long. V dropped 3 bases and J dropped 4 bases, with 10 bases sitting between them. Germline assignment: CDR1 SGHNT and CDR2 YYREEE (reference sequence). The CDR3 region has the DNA TGTGCCAGCAGCTCTAGAGGTTCCACCGGGGAGCTGTTTTTT. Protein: CASSSRGSTGELFF.

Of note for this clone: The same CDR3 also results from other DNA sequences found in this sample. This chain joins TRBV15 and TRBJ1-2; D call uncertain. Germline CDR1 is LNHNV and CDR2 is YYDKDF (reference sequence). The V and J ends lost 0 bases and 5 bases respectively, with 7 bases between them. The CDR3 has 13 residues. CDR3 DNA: TGTGCCACCAGCAGAGATCAAGGATATGGCTACACCTTC. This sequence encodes CATSRDQGYGYTF.

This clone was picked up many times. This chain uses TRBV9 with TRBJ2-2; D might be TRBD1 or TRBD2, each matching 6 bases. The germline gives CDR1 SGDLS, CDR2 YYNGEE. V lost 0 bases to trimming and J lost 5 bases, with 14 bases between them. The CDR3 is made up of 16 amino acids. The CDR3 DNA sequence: TGTGCCAGCAGCGTAGCGAGGGGGGCGAGGACCGGGGAGCTGTTTTTT. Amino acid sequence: CASSVARGARTGELFF.

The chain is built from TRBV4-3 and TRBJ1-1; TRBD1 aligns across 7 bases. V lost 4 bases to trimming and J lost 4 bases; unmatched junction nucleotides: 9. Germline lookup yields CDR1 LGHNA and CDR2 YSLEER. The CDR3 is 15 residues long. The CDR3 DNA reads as TGCGCCAGCAGCCGAACACAGGGGATTGGCACTGAAGCTTTCTTT. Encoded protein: CASSRTQGIGTEAFF.

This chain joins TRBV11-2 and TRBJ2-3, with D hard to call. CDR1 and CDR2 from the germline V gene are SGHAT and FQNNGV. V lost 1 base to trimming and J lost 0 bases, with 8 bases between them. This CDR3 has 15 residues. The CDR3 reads CASSLAPISTDTQYF. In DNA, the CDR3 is TGTGCCAGCAGCTTAGCACCGATAAGCACAGATACGCAGTATTTT. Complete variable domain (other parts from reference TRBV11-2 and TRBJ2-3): EAGVAQSPRYKIIEKRQSVAFWCNPISGHATLYWYQQILGQGPKLLIQFQNNGVVDDSQLPKDRFSAERLKGVDSTLKIQPAKLEDSAVYLCASSLAPISTDTQYFGPGTRLTVL.